The rows below give T cell receptor beta chains drawn from one sample of a study of blood T cells in healthy people across ages. A single record per CDR3 protein comes from TCRdb applying MiXCR to the 5' RACE reads. The repertoire holds about 940,000 distinct CDR3 sequences, with about 44% as singletons. The sample comprised blood. Receptors were obtained from a young man in good health. The CDR3 runs from the conserved cysteine through the conserved F or W. A D gene is named only where the DNA matches it firmly. Expanded clones get a size class; other rows say once, few or many, or leave the size out.

>TRBV5-1|NA|NA|TRBJ1-2
TGCGCCAGCAGCTTGACGGCAGGGCTTGGCTACACCTTC
CASSLTAGLGYTF
>TRBV14|NA|TRBD2|TRBJ2-1
TGTGCCAGCAGCCCGGGGGGTGGACCCTCCTACAATGAGCAGTTCTTC
CASSPGGGPSYNEQFF
>TRBV5-4|NA|TRBD2|TRBJ2-7
TGTGCCAGCAGCTTGACTAGCGGGGGGGGTAGCTCCTACGAGCAGTACTTC
CASSLTSGGGSSYEQYF
>TRBV29-1|NA|TRBD2|TRBJ2-5
TGCAGCGTTGTACTAGCGGGACACCAAGAGACCCAGTACTTC
CSVVLAGHQETQYF
>TRBV20-1|few|TRBD1|TRBJ2-7
TGCAGTGCCCCGACAGGGACCTACGAGCAGTACTTC
CSAPTGTYEQYF
>TRBV5-1|NA|TRBD2|TRBJ2-3
TGCGCCAGCAGCTTCGGCGCGGGGGGGCCTCCAGATACGCAGTATTTT
CASSFGAGGPPDTQYF
>TRBV20-1|few|TRBD2|TRBJ2-5
TGCAGTGCTCTCGGGGGGACGAAGACCCAGTACTTC
CSALGGTKTQYF
>TRBV7-2|many|NA|TRBJ2-7
TGTGCCAGCAGCTTAGAATTGGCCGGCGAGCAGTACTTC
CASSLELAGEQYF
>TRBV10-3|NA|NA|TRBJ2-1
TGTGCCATCAGTCCGGGACACCCTACTAGCCCTCCGCACAATGAGCAGTTCTTC
CAISPGHPTSPPHNEQFF
>TRBV11-3|few|NA|TRBJ2-1
TGTGCCAGCAGCCAGGGAGCTAGCTCCAGGGAGCAGTTCTTC
CASSQGASSREQFF
>TRBV12-3/TRBV12-4|NA|NA|TRBJ1-1
TGTGCCAGCAGCCCGAACTCCGTCACTGAAGCTTTCTTT
CASSPNSVTEAFF
>TRBV9|few|NA|TRBJ2-7
TGTGCCAGCAGCGTAGGTACAGGGCGCTACGAGCAGTACTTC
CASSVGTGRYEQYF
>TRBV6-5|NA|NA|TRBJ2-7
TGTGCCAGCAGTTACCAACGGGGCTACGAGCAGTACTTC
CASSYQRGYEQYF
>TRBV5-1|NA|NA|TRBJ2-3
TGCGCCAACAGCTTGGCAGGGGAAGTCTCAGATACGCAGTATTTT
CANSLAGEVSDTQYF
>TRBV4-1|few|NA|TRBJ2-5
TGCGCCAGCAGCCAATTCGGAGGGATACTCGGGGAGACCCAGTACTTC
CASSQFGGILGETQYF
>TRBV11-2|NA|TRBD1|TRBJ1-2
TGTGCCAGCAGCTCCGGGACAGGGAGGTACACCTTC
CASSSGTGRYTF
>TRBV29-1|NA|NA|TRBJ2-7
TGCAGCGTCCAAGGGGTGTACGAGCAGTACTTC
CSVQGVYEQYF
>TRBV13|NA|TRBD2|TRBJ2-5
TGTGCCAGCAGCACCCGGACTAGCGGACGGTACCAAGAGACCCAGTACTTC
CASSTRTSGRYQETQYF
>TRBV3-1|few|TRBD1|TRBJ2-3
TGTGCCAGCAGCCAACGACAGGGGTCGGGCACAGATACGCAGTATTTT
CASSQRQGSGTDTQYF